These T cell receptor beta chains were read from a single sample in a study of neurological immune-mediated disorders. TCRdb reprocessed the 5' RACE reads with MiXCR, giving one entry per CDR3 protein. The table shows tens of thousands of distinct CDR3 sequences, with 5.5% to 6% occurring only once. Sequencing was performed on CD4+ T cells from blood. The receptors were gathered from a woman aged 45-60 years in good health. Both conserved end residues are part of each CDR3. D genes are given only for firm matches. Sizes are listed as once, few, many, or a class for an expanded clone.

D gene: .
clone size: many
V gene: TRBV12-3/TRBV12-4
J gene: TRBJ2-2
CDR3 protein: CASSLGPETGELFF
CDR3 DNA: TGTGCCAGCAGTTTGGGGCCAGAGACCGGGGAGCTGTTTTTT

D gene: .
clone size: many
V gene: TRBV20-1
J gene: TRBJ2-7
CDR3 protein: CSASIQRAAYEQYF
CDR3 DNA: TGCAGTGCTAGTATACAGCGGGCCGCCTACGAGCAGTACTTC

D gene: .
clone size: many
V gene: TRBV5-1
J gene: TRBJ2-2
CDR3 protein: CASSLAGTTGELFF
CDR3 DNA: TGCGCCAGCAGCTTGGCAGGGACTACCGGGGAGCTGTTTTTT

D gene: .
clone size: many
V gene: TRBV27
J gene: TRBJ2-2
CDR3 protein: CASSSYRDTGELFF
CDR3 DNA: TGTGCCAGCAGTTCGTACAGGGACACCGGGGAGCTGTTTTTT

D gene: .
clone size: many
V gene: TRBV18
J gene: TRBJ2-1
CDR3 protein: CASSPPGGRLLNNEQFF
CDR3 DNA: TGTGCCAGCTCACCACCTGGGGGCCGTCTGCTAAACAATGAGCAGTTCTTC

D gene: .
clone size: many
V gene: TRBV5-1
J gene: TRBJ2-1
CDR3 protein: CASSLGVLARDTYNEQFF
CDR3 DNA: TGCGCCAGCAGCTTGGGAGTCCTAGCGCGGGATACCTACAATGAGCAGTTCTTC

D gene: .
clone size: many
V gene: TRBV7-9
J gene: TRBJ2-3
CDR3 protein: CASSPVGDTQYF
CDR3 DNA: TGTGCCAGCAGCCCGGTGGGGGATACGCAGTATTTT

D gene: TRBD1
clone size: many
V gene: TRBV11-2
J gene: TRBJ2-5
CDR3 protein: CASSLAQGWQETQYF
CDR3 DNA: TGTGCCAGCAGCTTAGCACAGGGGTGGCAAGAGACCCAGTACTTC

D gene: .
clone size: many
V gene: TRBV5-1
J gene: TRBJ2-7
CDR3 protein: CASSLGGPGYEQYF
CDR3 DNA: TGCGCCAGCAGCTTAGGGGGGCCTGGGTACGAGCAGTACTTC

D gene: .
clone size: many
V gene: TRBV5-6
J gene: TRBJ1-4
CDR3 protein: CASSSTGPGDEKLFF
CDR3 DNA: TGTGCCAGCAGCTCCACCGGGCCTGGAGATGAAAAACTGTTTTTT

D gene: TRBD1
clone size: many
V gene: TRBV7-2
J gene: TRBJ1-1
CDR3 protein: CASSSGTGYTEAFF
CDR3 DNA: TGTGCCAGCAGCTCCGGGACAGGGTATACTGAAGCTTTCTTT

D gene: TRBD1
clone size: many
V gene: TRBV18
J gene: TRBJ1-6
CDR3 protein: CASSPLEAGGNNSPLHF
CDR3 DNA: TGTGCCAGCTCACCACTTGAAGCAGGGGGAAATAATTCACCCCTCCACTTT

D gene: .
clone size: many
V gene: TRBV20-1
J gene: TRBJ2-3
CDR3 protein: CSASLYNTDTQYF
CDR3 DNA: TGCAGTGCTAGCCTTTACAACACAGATACGCAGTATTTT

D gene: TRBD2
clone size: many
V gene: TRBV12-3/TRBV12-4
J gene: TRBJ2-7
CDR3 protein: CASSSSLGLGESWYEQYF
CDR3 DNA: TGTGCCAGCAGTTCATCTCTGGGACTAGGCGAGAGTTGGTACGAGCAGTACTTC

D gene: TRBD1
clone size: many
V gene: TRBV5-1
J gene: TRBJ2-1
CDR3 protein: CASSSTRTGGSYNEQFF
CDR3 DNA: TGCGCCAGCAGCTCAACCAGGACAGGGGGGTCGTACAATGAGCAGTTCTTC

D gene: TRBD2
clone size: many
V gene: TRBV13
J gene: TRBJ2-3
CDR3 protein: CASTRGTSGGALSTDTQYF
CDR3 DNA: TGTGCCAGCACCCGAGGGACTAGCGGGGGGGCCTTGAGCACAGATACGCAGTATTTT

D gene: .
clone size: many
V gene: TRBV5-1
J gene: TRBJ2-7
CDR3 protein: CASSFTYDRSYEQYF
CDR3 DNA: TGCGCCAGCAGCTTTACCTACGACAGATCCTACGAGCAGTACTTC

D gene: .
clone size: many
V gene: TRBV3-1
J gene: TRBJ2-2
CDR3 protein: CASSHPGNTGELFF
CDR3 DNA: TGTGCCAGCAGCCACCCGGGGAACACCGGGGAGCTGTTTTTT

D gene: .
clone size: many
V gene: TRBV4-2
J gene: TRBJ2-7
CDR3 protein: CASSQDASLTSYEQYF
CDR3 DNA: TGTGCCAGCAGCCAAGATGCTAGTCTGACCTCCTACGAGCAGTACTTC

D gene: .
clone size: many
V gene: TRBV6-6
J gene: TRBJ1-1
CDR3 protein: CASRQGMTTEAFF
CDR3 DNA: TGTGCCAGCAGACAGGGTATGACTACTGAAGCTTTCTTT

D gene: TRBD2
clone size: many
V gene: TRBV5-1
J gene: TRBJ2-1
CDR3 protein: CASSWIAGTYNEQFF
CDR3 DNA: TGCGCCAGCAGCTGGATAGCGGGGACCTACAATGAGCAGTTCTTC

D gene: .
clone size: many
V gene: TRBV28
J gene: TRBJ1-5
CDR3 protein: CASRSGGTGQPQHF
CDR3 DNA: TGTGCCAGCAGGTCTGGGGGGACCGGTCAGCCCCAGCATTTT

D gene: TRBD2
clone size: many
V gene: TRBV7-8
J gene: TRBJ2-1
CDR3 protein: CASSLGLAGENEQFF
CDR3 DNA: TGTGCCAGCAGCTTAGGACTAGCGGGAGAGAATGAGCAGTTCTTC

D gene: TRBD2
clone size: many
V gene: TRBV27
J gene: TRBJ2-2
CDR3 protein: CASRRTSGNTGELFF
CDR3 DNA: TGTGCCAGCAGGCGGACTAGCGGGAACACCGGGGAGCTGTTTTTT

D gene: .
clone size: many
V gene: TRBV20-1
J gene: TRBJ2-7
CDR3 protein: CSASDQGFSYEQYF
CDR3 DNA: TGCAGTGCTAGTGACCAGGGTTTCTCCTACGAGCAGTACTTC

D gene: TRBD1
clone size: many
V gene: TRBV2
J gene: TRBJ1-5
CDR3 protein: CASSEDRSGQPQHF
CDR3 DNA: TGTGCCAGCAGCGAGGACAGGTCTGGTCAGCCCCAGCATTTT

D gene: .
clone size: many
V gene: TRBV2
J gene: TRBJ2-2
CDR3 protein: CASSGQGAGELFF
CDR3 DNA: TGTGCCAGCAGTGGGCAGGGAGCCGGGGAGCTGTTTTTT

D gene: .
clone size: many
V gene: TRBV5-1
J gene: TRBJ1-4
CDR3 protein: CASSTTGTENEKLFF
CDR3 DNA: TGCGCCAGCAGCACTACCGGGACGGAAAATGAAAAACTGTTTTTT

D gene: TRBD2
clone size: many
V gene: TRBV5-1
J gene: TRBJ2-1
CDR3 protein: CASSTPGLAGVEQFF
CDR3 DNA: TGCGCCAGCAGTACCCCGGGACTAGCGGGAGTTGAGCAGTTCTTC

D gene: .
clone size: many
V gene: TRBV7-9
J gene: TRBJ2-4
CDR3 protein: CASSFPLGVAKNIQYF
CDR3 DNA: TGTGCCAGCAGCTTCCCATTAGGAGTAGCCAAAAACATTCAGTACTTC

D gene: .
clone size: many
V gene: TRBV29-1
J gene: TRBJ1-1
CDR3 protein: CSVGKNTEAFF
CDR3 DNA: TGCAGCGTTGGTAAGAACACTGAAGCTTTCTTT

D gene: TRBD1
clone size: many
V gene: TRBV5-5
J gene: TRBJ1-1
CDR3 protein: CASSFGQANTEAFF
CDR3 DNA: TGTGCCAGCAGCTTTGGACAGGCCAACACTGAAGCTTTCTTT

D gene: TRBD2
clone size: many
V gene: TRBV12-3/TRBV12-4
J gene: TRBJ2-1
CDR3 protein: CASRLATSGRNNEQFF
CDR3 DNA: TGTGCCAGCAGGCTCGCTACTAGCGGGAGGAACAATGAGCAGTTCTTC

D gene: .
clone size: many
V gene: TRBV7-9
J gene: TRBJ2-3
CDR3 protein: CASSLGGGGMSTDTQYF
CDR3 DNA: TGTGCCAGCAGCTTAGGGGGCGGCGGGATGAGCACAGATACGCAGTATTTT

D gene: .
clone size: many
V gene: TRBV9
J gene: TRBJ1-5
CDR3 protein: CASSVGQNHQPQHF
CDR3 DNA: TGTGCCAGCAGCGTAGGACAGAACCATCAGCCCCAGCATTTT

D gene: .
clone size: many
V gene: TRBV7-2
J gene: TRBJ2-3
CDR3 protein: CASSPLVLADTQYF
CDR3 DNA: TGTGCCAGCAGCCCGCTGGTGTTGGCAGATACGCAGTATTTT

D gene: TRBD2
clone size: many
V gene: TRBV5-1
J gene: TRBJ2-1
CDR3 protein: CASSPRGVAGGTSYNEQFF
CDR3 DNA: TGCGCCAGCAGCCCGCGGGGGGTAGCGGGAGGGACATCCTACAATGAGCAGTTCTTC

D gene: TRBD1
clone size: many
V gene: TRBV7-9
J gene: TRBJ2-1
CDR3 protein: CASSTGVVGFF
CDR3 DNA: TGTGCCAGCAGCACAGGGGTAGTCGGGTTCTTC

D gene: .
clone size: many
V gene: TRBV3-1
J gene: TRBJ2-1
CDR3 protein: CASSQMQGGEQFF
CDR3 DNA: TGTGCCAGCAGCCAGATGCAGGGTGGTGAGCAGTTCTTC

D gene: TRBD1
clone size: many
V gene: TRBV12-3/TRBV12-4
J gene: TRBJ1-2
CDR3 protein: CASYRTDRADGYTF
CDR3 DNA: TGTGCCAGTTACCGAACGGACAGGGCGGATGGCTACACCTTC

D gene: TRBD2
clone size: many
V gene: TRBV7-2
J gene: TRBJ2-1
CDR3 protein: CASSSTSGVLGEQFF
CDR3 DNA: TGTGCCAGCAGCTCGACTAGCGGGGTCCTCGGTGAGCAGTTCTTC

D gene: TRBD1
clone size: many
V gene: TRBV5-1
J gene: TRBJ1-2
CDR3 protein: CASSPRQGVGYTF
CDR3 DNA: TGCGCCAGCAGCCCTCGCCAGGGGGTTGGCTACACCTTC

D gene: TRBD1
clone size: many
V gene: TRBV5-6
J gene: TRBJ1-1
CDR3 protein: CASSARDRDRAFF
CDR3 DNA: TGTGCCAGCAGCGCCCGGGACAGGGACCGAGCTTTCTTT

D gene: .
clone size: many
V gene: TRBV19
J gene: TRBJ2-1
CDR3 protein: CASSREFGYNEQFF
CDR3 DNA: TGTGCCAGTAGTAGGGAGTTTGGCTACAATGAGCAGTTCTTC